These 2 T cell receptor beta chains came from one sample sequenced in a study of T cell responses to AZD1222 COVID-19 vaccine. Only in-frame clones appear in the TCRdb table, and some are missing; sequencing was by immunoSEQ multiplex PCR. The sample has about 130,000 clones, 90% seen once. The source was peripheral blood, collected on day 0 of MenACWY control vaccination. These receptors were taken from an adult in good health.

The V call is TRBV2, the J call TRBJ2-2; D gene uncertain. V was clipped by 8 bases and J by 0 bases, with 13 bases between them. The germline V gene encodes CDR1 SNHLY and CDR2 FYNNEI. CDR3 length: 15 residues. CDR3 protein: CASSLTFTNTGELFF. The CDR3 region has the DNA TGTGCCAGCTCTCTGACGTTCACGAACACCGGGGAGCTGTTTTTT.

The rearrangement links TRBV18 to TRBJ2-7; TRBD2 matches 10 bases. Germline loops: CDR1 KGHSH, CDR2 LQKENI. The CDR3 extends over 19 amino acids. With 3 bases clipped from V and 6 bases from J, the junction kept 20 bases outside the gene matches. The CDR3 loop reads CASSPETGIGAGGPAEQYF. DNA of the CDR3: TGTGCCAGCTCACCCGAGACAGGGATCGGAGCGGGAGGGCCAGCCGAGCAGTACTTC.